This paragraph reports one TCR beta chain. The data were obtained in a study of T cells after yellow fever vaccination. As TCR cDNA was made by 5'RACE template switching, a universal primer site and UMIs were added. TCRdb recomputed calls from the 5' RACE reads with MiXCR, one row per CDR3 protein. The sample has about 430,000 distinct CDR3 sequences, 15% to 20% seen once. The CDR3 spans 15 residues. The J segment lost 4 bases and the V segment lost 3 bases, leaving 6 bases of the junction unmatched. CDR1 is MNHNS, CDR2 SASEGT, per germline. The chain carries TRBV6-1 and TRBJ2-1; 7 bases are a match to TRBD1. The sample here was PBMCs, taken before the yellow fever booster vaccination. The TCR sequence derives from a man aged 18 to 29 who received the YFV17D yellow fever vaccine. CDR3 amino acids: CASSDSVDRYNEQFF. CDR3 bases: TGTGCCAGCAGTGATTCGGTGGACAGGTACAATGAGCAGTTCTTC.